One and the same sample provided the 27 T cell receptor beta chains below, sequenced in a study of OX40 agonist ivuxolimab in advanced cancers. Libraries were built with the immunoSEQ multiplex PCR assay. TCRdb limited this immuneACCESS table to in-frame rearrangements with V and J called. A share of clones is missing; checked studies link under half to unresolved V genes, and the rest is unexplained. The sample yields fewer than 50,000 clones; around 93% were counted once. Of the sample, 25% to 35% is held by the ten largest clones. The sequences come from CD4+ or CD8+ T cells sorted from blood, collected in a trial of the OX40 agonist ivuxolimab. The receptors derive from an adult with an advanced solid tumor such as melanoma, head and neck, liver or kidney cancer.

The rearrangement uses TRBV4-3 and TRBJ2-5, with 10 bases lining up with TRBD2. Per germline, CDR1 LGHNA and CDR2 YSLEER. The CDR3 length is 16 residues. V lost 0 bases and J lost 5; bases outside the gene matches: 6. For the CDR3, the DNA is TGCGCCAGCAGCCAAGAAGTAGCGGGAGGAAGGGAGACCCAGTACTTC. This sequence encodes CASSQEVAGGRETQYF.

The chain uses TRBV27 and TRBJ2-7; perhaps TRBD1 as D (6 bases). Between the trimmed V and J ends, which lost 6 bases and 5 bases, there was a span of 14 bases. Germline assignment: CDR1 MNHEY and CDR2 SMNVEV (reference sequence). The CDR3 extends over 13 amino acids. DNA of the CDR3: TGTGCCAGCAGAGAGACAGGTTACGACGAGCAGTACTTC. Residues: CASRETGYDEQYF.

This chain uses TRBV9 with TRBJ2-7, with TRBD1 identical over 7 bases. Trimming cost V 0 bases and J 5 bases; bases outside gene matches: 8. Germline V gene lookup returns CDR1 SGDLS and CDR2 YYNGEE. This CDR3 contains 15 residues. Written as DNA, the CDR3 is TGTGCCAGCAGCGTAGTAGGGGACAGCGTCGACGAGCAGTACTTC. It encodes CASSVVGDSVDEQYF.

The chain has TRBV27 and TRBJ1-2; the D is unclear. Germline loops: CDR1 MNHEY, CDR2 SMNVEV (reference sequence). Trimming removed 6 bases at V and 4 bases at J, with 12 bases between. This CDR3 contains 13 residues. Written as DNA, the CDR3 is TGTGCCAGCAGCCCTGACGGAGTCTATGGCTACACCTTC. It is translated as CASSPDGVYGYTF.

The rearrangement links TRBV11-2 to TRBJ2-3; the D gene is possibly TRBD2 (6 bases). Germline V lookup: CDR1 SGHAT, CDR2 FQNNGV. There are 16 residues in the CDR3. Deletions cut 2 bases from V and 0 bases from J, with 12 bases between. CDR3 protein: CASSLRLGESTDTQYF. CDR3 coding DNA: TGTGCCAGCAGCTTACGACTAGGGGAAAGCACAGATACGCAGTATTTT.

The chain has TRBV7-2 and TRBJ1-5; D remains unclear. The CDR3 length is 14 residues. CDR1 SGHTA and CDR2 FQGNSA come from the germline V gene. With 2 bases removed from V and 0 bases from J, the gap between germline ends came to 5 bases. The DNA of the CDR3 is TGTGCCAGCAGCTTATTCGATAGCAATCAGCCCCAGCATTTT. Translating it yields CASSLFDSNQPQHF.

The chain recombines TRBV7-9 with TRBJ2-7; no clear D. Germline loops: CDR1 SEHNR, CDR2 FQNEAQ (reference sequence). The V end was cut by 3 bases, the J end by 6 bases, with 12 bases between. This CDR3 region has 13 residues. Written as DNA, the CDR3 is TGTGCCAGCAGCTTCTCCTTGATCGGCGAGCAGTACTTC. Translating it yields CASSFSLIGEQYF.

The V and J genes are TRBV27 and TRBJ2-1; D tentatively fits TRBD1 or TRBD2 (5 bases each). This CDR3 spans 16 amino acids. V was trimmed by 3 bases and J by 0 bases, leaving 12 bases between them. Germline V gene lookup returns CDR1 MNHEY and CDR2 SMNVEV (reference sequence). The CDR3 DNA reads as TGTGCCAGCAGTTTTGACGGGGCCAGCTCCTACAATGAGCAGTTCTTC. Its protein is CASSFDGASSYNEQFF.

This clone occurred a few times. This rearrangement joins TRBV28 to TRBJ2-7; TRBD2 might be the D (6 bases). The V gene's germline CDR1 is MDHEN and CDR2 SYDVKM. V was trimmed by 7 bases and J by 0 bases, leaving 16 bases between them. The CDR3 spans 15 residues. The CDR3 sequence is CASTSPRESSYEQYF. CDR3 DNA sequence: TGTGCCAGCACTTCCCCCCGGGAGAGCTCCTACGAGCAGTACTTC.

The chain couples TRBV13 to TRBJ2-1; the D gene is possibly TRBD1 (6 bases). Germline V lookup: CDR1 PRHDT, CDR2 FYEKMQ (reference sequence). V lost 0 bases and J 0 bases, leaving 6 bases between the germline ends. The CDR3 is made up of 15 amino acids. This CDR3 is CASSLGRGSYNEQFF. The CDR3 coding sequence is TGTGCCAGCAGCTTAGGCAGGGGCTCCTACAATGAGCAGTTCTTC.

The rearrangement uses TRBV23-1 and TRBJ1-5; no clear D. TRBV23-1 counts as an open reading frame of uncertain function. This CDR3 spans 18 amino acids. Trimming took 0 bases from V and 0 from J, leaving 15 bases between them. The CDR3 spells CASSQSGVEEGSNQPQHF. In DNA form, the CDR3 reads TGCGCCAGCAGTCAATCGGGAGTTGAAGAGGGTAGCAATCAGCCCCAGCATTTT.

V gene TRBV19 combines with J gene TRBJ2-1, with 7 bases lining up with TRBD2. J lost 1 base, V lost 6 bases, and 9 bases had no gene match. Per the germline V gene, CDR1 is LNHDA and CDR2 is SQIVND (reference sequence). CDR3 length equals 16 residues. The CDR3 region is CASREGGPLSYNEQFF. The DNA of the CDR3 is TGTGCCAGTAGGGAGGGAGGGCCTTTGTCCTACAATGAGCAGTTCTTC.

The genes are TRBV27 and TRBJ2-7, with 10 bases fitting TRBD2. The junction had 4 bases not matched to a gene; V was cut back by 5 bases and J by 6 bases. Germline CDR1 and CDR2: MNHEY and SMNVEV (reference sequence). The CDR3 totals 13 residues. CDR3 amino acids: CASSALAGVEQYF. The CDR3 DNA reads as TGTGCCAGCAGTGCCCTAGCGGGAGTCGAGCAGTACTTC.

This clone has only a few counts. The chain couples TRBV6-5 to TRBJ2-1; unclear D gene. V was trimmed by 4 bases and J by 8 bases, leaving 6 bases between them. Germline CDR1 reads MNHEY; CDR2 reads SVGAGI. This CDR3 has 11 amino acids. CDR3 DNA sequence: TGTGCCAGCAGTTCCCCTTATGAGCAGTTCTTC. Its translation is CASSSPYEQFF.

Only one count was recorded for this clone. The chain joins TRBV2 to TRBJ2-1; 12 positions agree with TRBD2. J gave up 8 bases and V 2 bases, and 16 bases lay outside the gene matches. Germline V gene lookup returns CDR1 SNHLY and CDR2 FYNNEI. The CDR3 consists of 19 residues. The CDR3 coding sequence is TGTGCCAGCAGTGAACTACTGCCTTCGGGGCTAGCGGGAGGGTATGAGCAGTTCTTC. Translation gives CASSELLPSGLAGGYEQFF.

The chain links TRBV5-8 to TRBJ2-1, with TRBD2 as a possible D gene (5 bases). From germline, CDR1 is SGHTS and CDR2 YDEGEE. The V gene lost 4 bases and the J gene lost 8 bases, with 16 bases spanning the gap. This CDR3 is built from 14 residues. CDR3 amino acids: CASSHGRGSDEQFF. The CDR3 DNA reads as TGTGCCAGCAGCCATGGCCGGGGTTCTGATGAGCAGTTCTTC.

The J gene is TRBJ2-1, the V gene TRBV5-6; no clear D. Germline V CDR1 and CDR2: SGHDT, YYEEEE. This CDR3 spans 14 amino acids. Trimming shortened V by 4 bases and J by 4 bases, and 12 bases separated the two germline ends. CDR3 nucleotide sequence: TGTGCCAGCAGCCCCCCCACCGATTACAATGAGCAGTTCTTC. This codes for CASSPPTDYNEQFF.

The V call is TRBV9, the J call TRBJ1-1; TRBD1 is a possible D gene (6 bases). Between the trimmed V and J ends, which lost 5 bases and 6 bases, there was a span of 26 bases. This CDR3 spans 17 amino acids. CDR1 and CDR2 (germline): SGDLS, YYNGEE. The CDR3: CASRRGAGGRLDAEAFF. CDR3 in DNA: TGTGCCAGCAGGAGGGGGGCAGGCGGTCGACTTGACGCTGAAGCTTTCTTT.

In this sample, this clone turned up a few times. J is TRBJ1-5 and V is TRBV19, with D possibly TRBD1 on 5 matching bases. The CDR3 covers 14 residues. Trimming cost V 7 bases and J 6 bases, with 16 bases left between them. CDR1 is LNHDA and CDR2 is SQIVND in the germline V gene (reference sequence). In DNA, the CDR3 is TGTGCCAGTACCCCCGGGGGGGGGTCTCAGCCCCAGCATTTT. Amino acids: CASTPGGGSQPQHF.

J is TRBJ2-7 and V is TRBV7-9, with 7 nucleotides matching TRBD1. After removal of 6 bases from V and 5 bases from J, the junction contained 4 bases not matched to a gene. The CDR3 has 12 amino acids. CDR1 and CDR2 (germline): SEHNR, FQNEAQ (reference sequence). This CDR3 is CASRRGRDEQYF. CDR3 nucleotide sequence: TGTGCCAGCAGGAGGGGGCGGGACGAGCAGTACTTC.

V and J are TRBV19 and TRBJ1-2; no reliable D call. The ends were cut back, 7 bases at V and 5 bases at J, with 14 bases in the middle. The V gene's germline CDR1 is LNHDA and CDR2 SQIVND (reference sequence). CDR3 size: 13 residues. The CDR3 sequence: CASNLREGYGYTF. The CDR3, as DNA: TGTGCCAGTAATCTCAGAGAAGGATATGGCTACACCTTC.

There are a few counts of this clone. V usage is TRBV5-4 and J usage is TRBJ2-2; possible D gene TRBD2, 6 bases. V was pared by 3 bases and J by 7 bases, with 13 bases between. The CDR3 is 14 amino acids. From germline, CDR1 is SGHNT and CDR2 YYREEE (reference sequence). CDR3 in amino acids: CASSSFVGGGELFF. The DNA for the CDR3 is TGTGCCAGCAGCTCCTTTGTGGGAGGCGGGGAGCTGTTTTTT.

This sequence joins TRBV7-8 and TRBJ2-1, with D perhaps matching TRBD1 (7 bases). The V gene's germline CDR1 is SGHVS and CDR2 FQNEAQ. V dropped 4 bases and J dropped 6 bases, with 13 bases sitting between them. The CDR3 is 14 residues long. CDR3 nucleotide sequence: TGTGCCAGCAGCTCTGCGCAGGGGGGCAATGAGCAGTTCTTC. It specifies CASSSAQGGNEQFF.

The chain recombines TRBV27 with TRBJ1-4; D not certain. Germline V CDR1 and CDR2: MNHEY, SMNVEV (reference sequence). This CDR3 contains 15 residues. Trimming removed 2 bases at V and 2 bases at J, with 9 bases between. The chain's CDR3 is CASSLTGGTNEKLFF. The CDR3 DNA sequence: TGTGCCAGCAGTTTAACGGGCGGGACTAATGAAAAACTGTTTTTT.

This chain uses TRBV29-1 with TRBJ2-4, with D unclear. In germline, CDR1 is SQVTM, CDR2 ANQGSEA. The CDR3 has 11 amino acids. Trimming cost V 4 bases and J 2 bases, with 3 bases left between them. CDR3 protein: CSVVSKNIQYF. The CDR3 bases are TGCAGCGTTGTTTCCAAAAACATTCAGTACTTC.

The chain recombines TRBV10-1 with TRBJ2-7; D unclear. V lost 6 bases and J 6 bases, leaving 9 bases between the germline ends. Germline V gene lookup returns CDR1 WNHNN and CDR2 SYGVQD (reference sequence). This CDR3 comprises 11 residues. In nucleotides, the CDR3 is TGCGCCAGCAGGGCTTCCGGCGAGCAGTACTTC. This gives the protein CASRASGEQYF.

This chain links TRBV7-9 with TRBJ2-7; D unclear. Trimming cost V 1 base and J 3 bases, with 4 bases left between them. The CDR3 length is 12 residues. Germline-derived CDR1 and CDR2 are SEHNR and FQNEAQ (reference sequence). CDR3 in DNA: TGTGCCAGCAGCTTAGGGGACTACGAGCAGTACTTC. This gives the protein CASSLGDYEQYF.